The present entry profiles one T cell receptor (beta chain) with its context. Its antigen is not identified. The entry originates in a study of STAT5B mutations in CD4+ large granular lymphocyte leukemia. This CDR3 is built from 14 residues. With V trimmed by 2 bases and J by 8 bases, 4 bases remained unmatched. In germline, CDR1 is SGHRS, CDR2 YFSETQ. The study's findings and limits: Compared with healthy controls (2/35), patient top clones favored TRBV06 (8/27). CD4-sorted patient repertoires seemed more clonal than healthy CD4+ repertoires.

Sequencing was at survey level. The authors' processing: Productive clonotypes were detectable down to 2.59 x 10-5 frequency. Generated by immunoSEQ multiplex PCR, the TCRdb table keeps only in-frame clones and is missing some. The V and J calls and the clone size are those of that table, but D and trimming were determined from the DNA. The table has tens of thousands of clones, around nine tenths seen once. Sequencing was done on a sample of CD4+ T cells from blood buffy coats. The rearrangement links TRBV5-1 to TRBJ2-4; the match to TRBD1 covers 10 bases. This sequence was found in a human donor in good health. CDR3 in DNA: TGCGCCAGCAGCTTCGGACAGGGGGACGACATTCAGTACTTC. Protein product: CASSFGQGDDIQYF.